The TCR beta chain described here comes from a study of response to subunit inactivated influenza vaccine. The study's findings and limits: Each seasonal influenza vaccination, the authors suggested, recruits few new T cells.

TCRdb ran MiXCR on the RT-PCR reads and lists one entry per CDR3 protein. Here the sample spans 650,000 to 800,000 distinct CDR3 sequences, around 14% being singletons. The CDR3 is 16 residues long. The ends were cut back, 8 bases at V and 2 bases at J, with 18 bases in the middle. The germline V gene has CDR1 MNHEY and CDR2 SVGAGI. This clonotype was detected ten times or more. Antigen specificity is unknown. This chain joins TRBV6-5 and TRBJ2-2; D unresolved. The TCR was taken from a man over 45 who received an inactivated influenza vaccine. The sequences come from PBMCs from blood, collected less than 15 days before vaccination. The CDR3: CASGLPPGFNTGELFF. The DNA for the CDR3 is TGTGCCAGCGGTCTACCCCCGGGCTTCAACACCGGGGAGCTGTTTTTT.